A single sample is the source of the 31 T cell receptor beta chains below, sequenced in a study of patients and donors after allogeneic stem cell transplantation (TCRdb year 2020). The library was generated by RT-PCR. The sequencing machine was a NextSeq 550. TCRdb handled the public reads itself, with Q25 trimming in fastp and clone calling in MiXCR, and kept productive beta chains. Rows with a matching CDR3 protein are joined into one entry that keeps the most common DNA and genes. The sample contains tens of thousands of distinct CDR3 sequences, approximately 49% of them found a single time. The ten largest account for around 55% of the sample. The sequenced sample consisted of blood, either unsorted or a sorted T cell fraction (not recorded which). All receptors come from a human donor who was either an allogeneic HSCT recipient or a stem cell or donor lymphocyte infusion donor (not recorded which). It is not recorded whose cells these are; they may come from a transplant donor.

The chain uses TRBV7-8 and TRBJ1-5; possible D gene TRBD1, 6 bases. The CDR3 totals 13 residues. The V gene lost 1 base and the J gene lost 5 bases, with 6 bases spanning the gap. Per the germline V gene, CDR1 is SGHVS and CDR2 is FQNEAQ. This CDR3 reads CASSLDRDQPQHF. The CDR3 DNA reads TGTGCCAGCAGCTTAGACAGGGATCAGCCCCAGCATTTT.

In its sample, this clonotype was seen a few times. The rearrangement uses TRBV12-3 or TRBV12-4 and TRBJ1-5; D not certain. V was clipped by 7 bases and J by 7 bases, with 14 bases between them. CDR3 length: 13 residues. The CDR3 DNA follows: TGTGCCAGCACCTTGGAGGGATTCCAGCCCCAGCATTTT. It translates to CASTLEGFQPQHF.

The V and J genes are TRBV5-1 and TRBJ1-1; D uncertain. This CDR3 is built from 15 residues. The V end was cut by 0 bases, the J end by 0 bases, with 9 bases between. Germline V gives CDR1 SGHRS, CDR2 YFSETQ. The CDR3 DNA is TGCGCCAGCAGCTTGGCCGGCCCGGTGAACACTGAAGCTTTCTTT. Its translation: CASSLAGPVNTEAFF.

This chain connects TRBV5-6 to TRBJ1-2, with no clear D. The germline V gene has CDR1 SGHDT and CDR2 YYEEEE. The CDR3 is made up of 13 amino acids. The ends were cut back, 0 bases at V and 4 bases at J, with 7 bases in the middle. The CDR3 protein is CASSLGPSYGYTF. The DNA of the CDR3 is TGTGCCAGCAGCTTGGGACCGAGCTATGGCTACACCTTC.

This clonotype was picked up a small number of times. The CDR3: CASSEARQPQHF. The CDR3, as DNA: TGTGCCAGCAGTGAAGCTCGACAGCCCCAGCATTTT. The chain uses TRBV2 and TRBJ1-5; D is uncertain. The germline gives CDR1 SNHLY, CDR2 FYNNEI. V was pared by 0 bases and J by 7 bases, with 4 bases between. The CDR3 has 12 amino acids.

This clonotype has ten or more counts. The chain uses TRBV29-1 and TRBJ1-1, with D unclear. The CDR3 spans 12 residues. In germline, CDR1 is SQVTM, CDR2 ANQGSEA. The V and J ends lost 7 bases and 0 bases respectively, with 9 bases between them. The CDR3 nucleotides are TGCAGCGGCGGGGTCTTGAACACTGAAGCTTTCTTT. Amino acid sequence: CSGGVLNTEAFF.

At least ten counts were recorded for this clonotype. The chain combines TRBV27 with TRBJ1-5; TRBD1 matches 8 bases. Looked up from germline, CDR1 is MNHEY and CDR2 is SMNVEV (reference sequence). V gave up 5 bases and J gave up 0 bases; unmatched junction bases: 6. CDR3 length equals 16 residues. The CDR3 bases are TGTGCCAGCAGTGACAGGGGATACTATAGCAATCAGCCCCAGCATTTT. It translates to CASSDRGYYSNQPQHF.

The rearrangement links TRBV5-1 to TRBJ1-1; TRBD1 aligns across 8 bases. CDR3 length equals 15 residues. Germline V gene data show CDR1 as SGHRS and CDR2 as YFSETQ. The ends lost 2 bases at V and 4 bases at J; junction bases unmatched: 7. This CDR3 reads CASSFIGQGGTEAFF. The DNA of the CDR3 is TGCGCCAGCAGCTTTATAGGACAGGGAGGCACTGAAGCTTTCTTT.

The rearrangement uses TRBV4-3 and TRBJ1-6; the D gene is possibly TRBD1 (6 bases). This CDR3 has 15 amino acids. In germline, CDR1 is LGHNA, CDR2 YSLEER. The V end was cut by 0 bases, the J end by 7 bases, with 10 bases between. CDR3 in amino acids: CASSQDRGSNSPLHF. DNA of the CDR3: TGCGCCAGCAGCCAAGACAGGGGATCGAATTCACCCCTCCACTTT.

This clonotype was seen a handful of times. The gene calls are TRBV7-8 and TRBJ1-5; D gene ambiguous. The CDR3 is 15 amino acids. Trimming took 5 bases from V and 0 from J, leaving 11 bases between them. Germline V gene lookup returns CDR1 SGHVS and CDR2 FQNEAQ. CDR3 region: CASSPHGGSNQPQHF. The CDR3 DNA sequence: TGTGCCAGCAGCCCCCATGGAGGTAGCAATCAGCCCCAGCATTTT.

There are a few counts of this clonotype. The J gene is TRBJ1-2, the V gene TRBV4-3; TRBD1 might be the D (6 bases). CDR1 LGHNA and CDR2 YSLEER come from the germline V gene. V was clipped by 0 bases and J by 5 bases, with 13 bases between them. The CDR3 consists of 15 residues. Here the CDR3 reads CASSQDTGRRYGYTF. The CDR3 coding sequence is TGCGCCAGCAGCCAAGACACAGGGAGGAGATATGGCTACACCTTC.

The chain carries TRBV5-1 and TRBJ2-5; either TRBD1 or TRBD2 may supply D (5 bases each). Germline CDR1 is SGHRS and CDR2 is YFSETQ. CDR3 length: 17 residues. V was pared by 0 bases and J by 4 bases, with 19 bases between. The CDR3 protein is CASSLAPTVRGRETQYF. CDR3 in DNA: TGCGCCAGCAGCTTGGCACCGACAGTTCGGGGCCGAGAGACCCAGTACTTC.

This clonotype was seen a few times. The rearrangement links TRBV9 to TRBJ1-1; TRBD1 might be the D (5 bases). CDR3 length: 14 residues. The V end lost 0 bases, the J end lost 1 base, and 7 bases lay between the germline ends. The germline V gene encodes CDR1 SGDLS and CDR2 YYNGEE. CDR3 in amino acids: CASSVEQANTEAFF. In DNA, the CDR3 is TGTGCCAGCAGCGTAGAACAGGCGAACACTGAAGCTTTCTTT.

V usage is TRBV25-1 and J usage is TRBJ2-7; D gene unclear. CDR1 is MGHDK and CDR2 is SYGVNS in the germline V gene. The CDR3 length is 14 residues. V lost 1 base and J 3 bases, leaving 10 bases between the germline ends. As DNA, the CDR3 is TGTGCCAGCAGTGAATCTATGAGAGTCTACGAGCAGTACTTC. Protein: CASSESMRVYEQYF.

This chain links TRBV2 with TRBJ1-1; TRBD1 is a possible D gene (6 bases). The CDR3 is 14 residues long. Germline CDR1 reads SNHLY; CDR2 reads FYNNEI. The V and J ends lost 4 bases and 0 bases respectively, with 9 bases between them. CDR3 protein: CASSGPGVNTEAFF. In nucleotides, the CDR3 is TGTGCCAGCAGTGGACCAGGGGTGAACACTGAAGCTTTCTTT.

The CDR3 DNA reads as TGTGCCAGCAGTCACCGGGCCGACAATGAGCAGTTCTTC. This gives the protein CASSHRADNEQFF. The chain joins TRBV12-3 or TRBV12-4 to TRBJ2-1; D uncertain. V was cut by 5 bases and J by 5 bases, with 10 bases left in between. There are 13 residues in the CDR3.

The V gene is TRBV7-2, the J gene TRBJ1-3; D perhaps matches TRBD1 (5 bases). This CDR3 has 15 amino acids. Trimming took off 5 bases at V and 0 bases at J, with 11 bases between the two ends. Looked up from germline, CDR1 is SGHTA and CDR2 is FQGNSA. CDR3 loop: CASSPGLLSGNTIYF. Here the CDR3 DNA reads TGTGCCAGCAGCCCGGGACTGCTCTCTGGAAACACCATATATTTT.

This clonotype was seen a handful of times. The V and J genes are TRBV10-3 and TRBJ1-1, with a possible D match to TRBD1 (5 bases). The CDR3 length is 13 residues. V lost 7 bases and J 0 bases, leaving 9 bases between the germline ends. Germline assignment: CDR1 ENHRY and CDR2 SYGVKD. In nucleotides, the CDR3 is TGTGCCATCATGGGGGATTTGAACACTGAAGCTTTCTTT. This codes for CAIMGDLNTEAFF.

This chain connects TRBV7-3 to TRBJ1-2; 8 nucleotides line up with TRBD1. Germline-derived CDR1 and CDR2 are SGHTA and FQGTGA. The junction had 4 bases not matched to a gene; V was cut back by 1 base and J by 6 bases. This CDR3 region has 14 residues. In DNA form, the CDR3 reads TGTGCCAGCAGCTTAAACCCGGACAGGGATGGCTACACCTTC. This codes for CASSLNPDRDGYTF.

As regards this clonotype: One end of the junction is discordant with germline, which a read error may explain. This chain connects TRBV4-3 to TRBJ2-1; no clear D. The CDR3 length is 10 residues. The germline CDR1 and CDR2 sequences are LGHNA and YSLEER. DNA for the CDR3: TGCGCCAGCAGCCAAGATCTAGGTTCATTC. Translating gives CASSQDLGSF.

V usage is TRBV6-2 or TRBV6-3 and J usage is TRBJ1-2; D remains unclear. CDR3 size: 12 residues. Trimming shortened V by 7 bases and J by 6 bases, and 12 bases separated the two germline ends. In germline, CDR1 is MNHEY, CDR2 SVGEGT. DNA of the CDR3: TGTGCCAGCAACGCAGGTCTCGATGGCTACACCTTC. Its protein is CASNAGLDGYTF.

This clonotype was seen a few times. The genes are TRBV29-1 and TRBJ1-1; D not resolved. CDR3 length: 14 amino acids. V lost 4 bases and J 3 bases, leaving 15 bases between the germline ends. Germline CDR1 is SQVTM and CDR2 is ANQGSEA. The CDR3 DNA sequence: TGCAGCGTTGTCCTAGGATCTGCAGACACTGAAGCTTTCTTT. Amino acid sequence: CSVVLGSADTEAFF.

This clonotype occurred a few times. The V and J genes are TRBV21-1 and TRBJ1-1. TRBV21-1 is reported as a pseudogene. This CDR3 has 18 residues. In DNA, the CDR3 is TGTGCCAGCAGCAAAGAGGGAAGGCGTGGTCGACGGAACACTGAAGCTTTCTTT. This codes for CASSKEGRRGRRNTEAFF.

A single count supports this clonotype. The rearrangement uses TRBV29-1 and TRBJ1-4; D is unresolved. Germline lookup yields CDR1 SQVTM and CDR2 ANQGSEA. V was cut by 4 bases and J by 0 bases, with 6 bases left in between. The CDR3 totals 13 residues. CDR3 amino acids: CSVGGATNEKLFF. The CDR3 region has the DNA TGCAGCGTTGGGGGTGCAACTAATGAAAAACTGTTTTTT. Based on the CDR3 plus reference TRBV29-1 and TRBJ1-4, the full variable domain is SAVISQKPSRDICQRGTSLTIQCQVDSQVTMMFWYRQQPGQSLTLIATANQGSEATYESGFVIDKFPISRPNLTFSTLTVSNMSPEDSSIYLCSVGGATNEKLFFGSGTQLSVL.

V and J are TRBV12-3 or TRBV12-4 and TRBJ1-2; D is unclear. V shed 1 base and J shed 2 bases, with 8 bases lying between them. This CDR3 region has 14 residues. CDR3 DNA: TGTGCCAGCAGTTTAGGGCCAAACAACTATGGCTACACCTTC. Its translation is CASSLGPNNYGYTF.

This sequence joins TRBV28 and TRBJ1-5; the D gene is possibly TRBD1 (5 bases). This CDR3 is built from 15 residues. Germline assignment: CDR1 MDHEN and CDR2 SYDVKM. Trimming took 2 bases from V and 5 from J, leaving 13 bases between them. In nucleotides, the CDR3 is TGTGCCAGCAGTTTAATGGGGGAGGTGGATCAGCCCCAGCATTTT. Amino acid sequence: CASSLMGEVDQPQHF.

In its sample, this clonotype was seen once. This chain links TRBV6-5 with TRBJ1-1; 10 positions agree with TRBD1. The germline CDR1 and CDR2 sequences are MNHEY and SVGAGI. The CDR3 has 15 residues. Trimming removed 2 bases from V and 11 bases from J; junction bases left unmatched: 11. The CDR3: CASSYPTGQGERAFF. The CDR3 DNA reads TGTGCCAGCAGTTACCCCACCGGACAGGGGGAGCGGGCTTTCTTT.

The chain couples TRBV12-3 or TRBV12-4 to TRBJ2-7; a possible D gene is TRBD2 (6 bases). Trimming stripped 7 bases from V and 3 bases from J, with 13 bases between. This CDR3 has 13 residues. The CDR3 coding sequence is TGTGCCAGCACCTTCATCGGGGGCTACGAGCAGTACTTC. This translates into CASTFIGGYEQYF.

This clonotype occurred a few times. The chain couples TRBV28 to TRBJ1-2, with 12 bases matching TRBD1. The CDR3 consists of 15 residues. V shed 5 bases and J 4 bases; nucleotides not matched to a gene: 5. CDR1 MDHEN and CDR2 SYDVKM come from the germline V gene. The CDR3 DNA follows: TGTGCCAGCAGTCCCGGGACAGGGGGCATCTATGGCTACACCTTC. Residues: CASSPGTGGIYGYTF.

This clonotype was seen a few times. The V and J genes are TRBV3-1 and TRBJ2-3, with D tentatively TRBD2 (5 bases). The germline V gene encodes CDR1 LGHDT and CDR2 YNNKEL (reference sequence). Deletions cut 6 bases from V and 0 bases from J, with 16 bases between. The CDR3 runs 16 residues. Written as DNA, the CDR3 is TGTGCCAGCAGTTACGGTAGCGCCAAGAGCACAGATACGCAGTATTTT. This sequence encodes CASSYGSAKSTDTQYF.

This chain connects TRBV7-9 to TRBJ1-1, with D uncertain. Trimming removed 1 base at V and 4 bases at J, with 10 bases between. Germline V CDR1 and CDR2: SEHNR, FQNEAQ (reference sequence). This CDR3 comprises 14 residues. CDR3 residues: CASSLEVLSTEAFF. As DNA, the CDR3 is TGTGCCAGCAGCTTAGAAGTCCTTTCCACTGAAGCTTTCTTT. Filled out from reference TRBV7-9 and TRBJ1-1, the complete variable domain reads DTGVSQNPRHKITKRGQNVTFRCDPISEHNRLYWYRQTLGQGPEFLTYFQNEAQLEKSRLLSDRFSAERPKGSFSTLEIQRTEQGDSAMYLCASSLEVLSTEAFFGQGTRLTVV.